The 4 T cell receptor beta chains below all came from one sample that was sequenced in a study of blood T cell repertoires in COVID-19. Clones were sequenced by immunoSEQ multiplex PCR, and TCRdb holds only the in-frame ones, with some missing. The sample has roughly 210,000 clones, about nine tenths seen once. Sequencing used peripheral blood. Receptors originate from a man aged 65 to 85 with acute or convalescent COVID-19.

This clone was seen only a few times. The gene calls are TRBV12-3 or TRBV12-4 and TRBJ1-3; unclear D gene. The CDR3 runs 12 residues. The V and J ends lost 3 bases and 6 bases respectively, with 6 bases between them. The CDR3 loop reads CASSFLLNTIYF. CDR3 sequence (DNA): TGTGCCAGCAGTTTTTTACTAAACACCATATATTTT.

In this sample, this clone turned up once. The V call is TRBV10-2, the J call TRBJ2-1, with D tentatively TRBD2 (5 bases). The CDR3 runs 12 residues. Germline lookup yields CDR1 WSHSY and CDR2 SAAADI. Trimming took off 6 bases at V and 5 bases at J, with 8 bases between the two ends. The CDR3 protein is CASRSSHNEQFF. CDR3 coding DNA: TGCGCCAGCAGATCTAGCCACAATGAGCAGTTCTTC.

The chain carries TRBV29-1 and TRBJ2-2; 7 nucleotides line up with TRBD1. The CDR3 is made up of 14 amino acids. Looked up from germline, CDR1 is SQVTM and CDR2 is ANQGSEA. The V and J ends lost 4 bases and 1 base, in that order; junction bases with no gene match: 3. In DNA, the CDR3 is TGCAGCGTTGCTTGGACAGGGAACACCGGGGAGCTGTTTTTT. As protein: CSVAWTGNTGELFF.

This clone was seen a few times. The chain couples TRBV5-4 to TRBJ2-1, with TRBD2 matching 12 bases. With V trimmed by 4 bases and J by 7 bases, 9 bases remained unmatched. The V gene's germline CDR1 is SGHNT and CDR2 YYREEE (reference sequence). This CDR3 contains 16 residues. The CDR3 region is CASSPPTSGRFNEQFF. The CDR3 DNA is TGTGCCAGCAGCCCACCGACTAGCGGGAGATTTAATGAGCAGTTCTTC.